This T cell receptor beta chain was identified in a study of blood T cell repertoires in COVID-19. Turning to the study itself: Sources were T cells, B-cell-depleted T cells, or PBMCs; the material itself was cDNA or gDNA.

The table came from immunoSEQ multiplex PCR; TCRdb's copy has only in-frame clones and leaves some out. The sample lists about 350,000 clones, about nine tenths occurring once. V was pared by 4 bases and J by 6 bases, with 21 bases between. CDR3 size: 16 residues. Germline values: CDR1 MDHEN, CDR2 SYDVKM. The sample consisted of PBMCs or T cells enriched from blood (not recorded which). The V call is TRBV28, the J call TRBJ1-2, with D hard to call. This clonotype was obtained from a woman aged 25 to 39 who had been exposed to COVID-19. This CDR3 reads CASSSTTSMRVHGYTF. The CDR3, as DNA: TGTGCCAGCAGTTCCACGACCTCGATGAGGGTCCATGGCTACACCTTC.